This TCR beta chain was identified during a study of T cell responses to AZD1222 COVID-19 vaccine. The V and J ends lost 7 bases and 5 bases respectively, with 14 bases between them. CDR3 length: 14 residues. Germline V lookup: CDR1 MNHEY, CDR2 SVGAGI. Sequenced by immunoSEQ multiplex PCR; TCRdb stores in-frame clones only, minus some. The sample contains tens of thousands of clones, roughly 88% of which appear only once. The chain recombines TRBV6-5 with TRBJ2-2; D is unresolved. This material consisted of peripheral blood, taken 28 days after the second AZD1222 dose. The sequence was obtained from an adult who received the AZD1222 COVID-19 vaccine. DNA for the CDR3: TGTGCCAGCACCGAAAACCTTCGAACCGGGGAGCTGTTTTTT. It translates to CASTENLRTGELFF.